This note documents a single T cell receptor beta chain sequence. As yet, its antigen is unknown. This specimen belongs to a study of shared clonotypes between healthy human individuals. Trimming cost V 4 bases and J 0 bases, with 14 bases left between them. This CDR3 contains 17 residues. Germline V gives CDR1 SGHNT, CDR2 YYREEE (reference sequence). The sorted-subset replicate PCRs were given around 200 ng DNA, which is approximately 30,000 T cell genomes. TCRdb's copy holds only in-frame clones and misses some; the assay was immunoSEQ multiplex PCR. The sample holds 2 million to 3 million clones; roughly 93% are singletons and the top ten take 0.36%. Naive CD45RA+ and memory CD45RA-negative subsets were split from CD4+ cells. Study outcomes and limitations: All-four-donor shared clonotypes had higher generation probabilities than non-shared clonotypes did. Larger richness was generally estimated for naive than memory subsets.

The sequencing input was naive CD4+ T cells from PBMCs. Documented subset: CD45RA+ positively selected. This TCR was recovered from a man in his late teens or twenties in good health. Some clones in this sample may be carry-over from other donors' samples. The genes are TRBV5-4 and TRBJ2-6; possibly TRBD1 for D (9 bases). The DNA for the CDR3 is TGTGCCAGCAGCCGGGGGGGACAGGGCTCTGGGGCCAACGTCCTGACTTTC. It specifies CASSRGGQGSGANVLTF.